This T cell receptor beta chain emerged from a study of graft-versus-host responses after intestinal transplantation. This clone turned up a few times. Overall study findings and caveats: Researchers found GvH clones in recipient marrow, and some showed up first in ileum or blood.

The CDR3 has 16 amino acids. Trimming pared 1 base from V and 0 bases from J, leaving 12 bases between. Germline V gene sequence: CDR1 SGHAT, CDR2 FQNNGV. Data came from immunoSEQ multiplex PCR; TCRdb stores just in-frame clones and leaves some out. The table has roughly 20,000 clones, around 43% seen once; the top ten hold around 1.5%. Responders (around 200,000, CFSE-labeled) met around 200,000 stimulators that were irradiated and violet-dye-labeled. The genes are TRBV11-2 and TRBJ1-1, with a tentative D call TRBD1 (6 bases). This clonotype was sampled from a human patient who was an organ donor for intestinal transplantation. Source: alloreactive CD8+ T cells from a mixed lymphocyte reaction culture, taken before transplantation. This sample's subset: CFSE-low proliferating T cells sorted from roughly six-day pre-transplant mixed lymphocyte reaction (GvH or HvG direction). The CDR3 coding sequence is TGTGCCAGCAGCTTAGCCCAACAGGGAGTGAACACTGAAGCTTTCTTT. Its translation is CASSLAQQGVNTEAFF. The full variable domain, rest sourced from reference TRBV11-2 and TRBJ1-1, is EAGVAQSPRYKIIEKRQSVAFWCNPISGHATLYWYQQILGQGPKLLIQFQNNGVVDDSQLPKDRFSAERLKGVDSTLKIQPAKLEDSAVYLCASSLAQQGVNTEAFFGQGTRLTVV.